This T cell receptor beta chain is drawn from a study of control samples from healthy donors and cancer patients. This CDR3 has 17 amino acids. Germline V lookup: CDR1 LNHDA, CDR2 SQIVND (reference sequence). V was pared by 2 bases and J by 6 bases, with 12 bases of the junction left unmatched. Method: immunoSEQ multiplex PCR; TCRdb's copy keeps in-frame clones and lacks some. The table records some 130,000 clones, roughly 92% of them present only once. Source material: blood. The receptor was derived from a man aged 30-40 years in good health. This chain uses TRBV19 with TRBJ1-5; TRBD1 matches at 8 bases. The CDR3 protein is CASSIKLAGGASQPQHF. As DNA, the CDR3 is TGTGCCAGTAGTATAAAATTGGCAGGGGGCGCGAGTCAGCCCCAGCATTTT.